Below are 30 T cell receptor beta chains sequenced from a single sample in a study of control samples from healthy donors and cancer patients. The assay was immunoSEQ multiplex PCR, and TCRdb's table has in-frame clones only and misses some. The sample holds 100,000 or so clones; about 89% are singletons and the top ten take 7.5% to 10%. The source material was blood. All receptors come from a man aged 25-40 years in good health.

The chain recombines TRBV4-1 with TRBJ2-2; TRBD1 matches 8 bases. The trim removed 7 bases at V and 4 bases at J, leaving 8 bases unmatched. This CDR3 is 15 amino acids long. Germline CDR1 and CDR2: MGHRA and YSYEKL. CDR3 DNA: TGCGCCAGCACCCGACAGGGGTTAAGCACCGGGGAGCTGTTTTTT. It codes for CASTRQGLSTGELFF.

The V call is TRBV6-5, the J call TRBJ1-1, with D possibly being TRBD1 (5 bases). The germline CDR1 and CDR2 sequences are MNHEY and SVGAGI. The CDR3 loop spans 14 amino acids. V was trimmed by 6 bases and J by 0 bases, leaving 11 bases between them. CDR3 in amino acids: CASSPSTVNTEAFF. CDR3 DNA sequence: TGTGCCAGCAGCCCATCGACAGTGAACACTGAAGCTTTCTTT.

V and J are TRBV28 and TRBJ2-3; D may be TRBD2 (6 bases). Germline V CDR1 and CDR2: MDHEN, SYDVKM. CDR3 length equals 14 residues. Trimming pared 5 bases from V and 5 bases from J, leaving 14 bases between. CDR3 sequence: CASSVLGGIDTQYF. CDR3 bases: TGTGCCAGCAGTGTCCTTGGGGGGATAGATACGCAGTATTTT.

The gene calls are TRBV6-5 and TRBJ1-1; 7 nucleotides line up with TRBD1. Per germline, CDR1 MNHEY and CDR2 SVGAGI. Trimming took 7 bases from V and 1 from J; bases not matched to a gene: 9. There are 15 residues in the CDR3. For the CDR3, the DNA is TGTGCCAGCAATCTACAGGGGACAACGAACACTGAAGCTTTCTTT. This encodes CASNLQGTTNTEAFF.

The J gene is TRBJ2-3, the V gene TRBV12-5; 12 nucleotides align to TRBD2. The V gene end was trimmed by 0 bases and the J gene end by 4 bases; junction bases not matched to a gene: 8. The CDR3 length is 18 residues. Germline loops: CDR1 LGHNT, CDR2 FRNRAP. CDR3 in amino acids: CASGLVHSSGRAPDTQYF. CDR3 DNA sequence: TGTGCTAGTGGTTTGGTACATTCTAGCGGGAGGGCCCCAGATACGCAGTATTTT.

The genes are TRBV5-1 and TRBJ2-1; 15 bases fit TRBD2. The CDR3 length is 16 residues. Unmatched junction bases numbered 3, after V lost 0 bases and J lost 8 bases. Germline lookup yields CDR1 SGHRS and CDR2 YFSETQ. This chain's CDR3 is CASSLGTSGGADEQFF. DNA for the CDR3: TGCGCCAGCAGCTTGGGGACTAGCGGGGGGGCTGATGAGCAGTTCTTC. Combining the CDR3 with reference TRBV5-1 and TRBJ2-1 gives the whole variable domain KAGVTQTPRYLIKTRGQQVTLSCSPISGHRSVSWYQQTPGQGLQFLFEYFSETQRNKGNFPGRFSGRQFSNSRSEMNVSTLELGDSALYLCASSLGTSGGADEQFFGPGTRLTVL.

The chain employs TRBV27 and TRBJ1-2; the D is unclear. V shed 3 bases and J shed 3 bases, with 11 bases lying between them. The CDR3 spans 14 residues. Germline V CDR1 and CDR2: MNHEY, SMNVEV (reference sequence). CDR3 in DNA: TGTGCCAGCAGTTTCAGGTACGCCGACTATGGCTACACCTTC. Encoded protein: CASSFRYADYGYTF.

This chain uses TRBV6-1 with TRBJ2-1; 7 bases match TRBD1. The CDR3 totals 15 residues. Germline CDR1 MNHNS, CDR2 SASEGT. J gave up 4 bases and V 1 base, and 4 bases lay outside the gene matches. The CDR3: CASSEEGQRYNEQFF. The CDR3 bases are TGTGCCAGCAGTGAAGAGGGACAGAGATACAATGAGCAGTTCTTC.

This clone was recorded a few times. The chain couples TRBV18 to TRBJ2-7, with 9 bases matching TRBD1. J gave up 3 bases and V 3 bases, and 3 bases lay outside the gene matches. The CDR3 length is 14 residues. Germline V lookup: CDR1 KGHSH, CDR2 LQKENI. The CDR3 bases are TGTGCCAGCTCACCTGACAGGGGGTACTACGAGCAGTACTTC. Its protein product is CASSPDRGYYEQYF.

The CDR3 nucleotides read TGCGCCAGCAGGACAGGGAAGGGAGACAATGAGCAGTTCTTC. Translation: CASRTGKGDNEQFF. This chain links TRBV5-1 with TRBJ2-1; 7 positions match TRBD1. Germline V lookup: CDR1 SGHRS, CDR2 YFSETQ. The ends lost 5 bases at V and 5 bases at J; junction bases unmatched: 7. The CDR3 has 14 amino acids.

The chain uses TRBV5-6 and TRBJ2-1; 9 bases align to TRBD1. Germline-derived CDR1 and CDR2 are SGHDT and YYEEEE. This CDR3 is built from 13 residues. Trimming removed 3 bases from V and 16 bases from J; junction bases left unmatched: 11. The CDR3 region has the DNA TGTGCCAGCAGCTCTGGGCCGGGACAGGGCGATTTCTTC. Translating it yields CASSSGPGQGDFF.

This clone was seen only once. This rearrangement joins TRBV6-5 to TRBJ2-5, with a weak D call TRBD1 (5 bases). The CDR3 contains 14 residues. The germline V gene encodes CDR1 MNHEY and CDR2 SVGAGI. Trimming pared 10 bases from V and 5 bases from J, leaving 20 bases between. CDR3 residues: CATIGKGASETQYF. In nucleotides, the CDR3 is TGTGCCACCATTGGGAAAGGGGCATCGGAGACCCAGTACTTC.

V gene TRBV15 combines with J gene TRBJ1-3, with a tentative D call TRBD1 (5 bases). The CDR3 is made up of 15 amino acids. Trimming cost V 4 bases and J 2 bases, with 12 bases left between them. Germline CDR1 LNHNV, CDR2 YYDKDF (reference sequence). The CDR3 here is CATSTLDRPGNTIYF. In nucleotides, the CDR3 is TGTGCCACCAGCACCCTCGACAGACCTGGAAACACCATATATTTT.

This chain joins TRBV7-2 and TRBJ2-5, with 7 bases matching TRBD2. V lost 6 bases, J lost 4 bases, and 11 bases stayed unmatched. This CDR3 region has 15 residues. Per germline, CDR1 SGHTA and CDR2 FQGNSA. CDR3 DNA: TGTGCCAGCAGTCCCGCAACACAGCGGGGAGAGACCCAGTACTTC. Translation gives CASSPATQRGETQYF.

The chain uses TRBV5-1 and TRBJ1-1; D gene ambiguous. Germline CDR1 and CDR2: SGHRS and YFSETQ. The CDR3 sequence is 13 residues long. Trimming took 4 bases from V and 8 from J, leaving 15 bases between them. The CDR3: CASSGVGIPEAFF. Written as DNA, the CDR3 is TGCGCCAGCAGCGGGGTAGGGATACCAGAAGCTTTCTTT.

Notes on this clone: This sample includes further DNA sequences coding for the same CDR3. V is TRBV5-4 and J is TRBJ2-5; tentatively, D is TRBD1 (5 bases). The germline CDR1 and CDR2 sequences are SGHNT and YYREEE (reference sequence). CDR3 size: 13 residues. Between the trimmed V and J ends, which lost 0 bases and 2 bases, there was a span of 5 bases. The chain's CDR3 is CASSLGQQETQYF. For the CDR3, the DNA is TGTGCCAGCAGCTTGGGACAGCAAGAGACCCAGTACTTC.

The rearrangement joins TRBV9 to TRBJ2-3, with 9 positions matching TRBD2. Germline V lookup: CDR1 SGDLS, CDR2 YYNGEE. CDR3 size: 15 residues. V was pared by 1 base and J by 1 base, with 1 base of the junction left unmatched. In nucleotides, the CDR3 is TGTGCCAGCAGCGTATTAGCGGGGGGCACAGATACGCAGTATTTT. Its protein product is CASSVLAGGTDTQYF.

The CDR3 loop is CASSHRGPNTGELFF. In DNA, the CDR3 is TGTGCCAGCAGCCACCGGGGACCGAACACCGGGGAGCTGTTTTTT. The chain links TRBV3-1 (or the pseudogene TRBV3-2) to TRBJ2-2; D possibly matches TRBD1 or TRBD2 (5 bases each). The CDR3 loop spans 15 amino acids. Germline V gives CDR1 LGHDT, CDR2 YNNKEL (reference sequence). V lost 3 bases and J lost 0, with 8 bases in between.

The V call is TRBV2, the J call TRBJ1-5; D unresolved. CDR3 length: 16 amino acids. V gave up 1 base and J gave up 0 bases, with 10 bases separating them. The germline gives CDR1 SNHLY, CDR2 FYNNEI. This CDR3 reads CASSEVALYSNQPQHF. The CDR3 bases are TGTGCCAGCAGTGAAGTTGCATTATATAGCAATCAGCCCCAGCATTTT.

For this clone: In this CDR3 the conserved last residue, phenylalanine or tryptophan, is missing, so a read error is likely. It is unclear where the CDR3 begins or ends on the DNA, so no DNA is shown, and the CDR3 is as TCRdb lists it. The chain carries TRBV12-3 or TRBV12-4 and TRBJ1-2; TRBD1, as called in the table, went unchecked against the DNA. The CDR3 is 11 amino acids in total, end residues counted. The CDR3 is CASSSGTASIH.

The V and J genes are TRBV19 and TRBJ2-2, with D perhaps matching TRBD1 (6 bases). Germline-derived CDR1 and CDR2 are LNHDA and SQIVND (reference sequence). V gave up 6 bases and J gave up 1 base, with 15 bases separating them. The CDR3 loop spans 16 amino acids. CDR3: CASRGWWGRNTGELFF. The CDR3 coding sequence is TGTGCCAGTAGGGGCTGGTGGGGGCGGAACACCGGGGAGCTGTTTTTT.

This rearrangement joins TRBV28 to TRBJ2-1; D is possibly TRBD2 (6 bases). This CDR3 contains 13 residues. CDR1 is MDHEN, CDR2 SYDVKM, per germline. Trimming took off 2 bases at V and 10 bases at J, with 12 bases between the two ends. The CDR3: CASSLRLAGEQFF. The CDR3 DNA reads TGTGCCAGCAGTTTACGGCTTGCGGGAGAGCAGTTCTTC. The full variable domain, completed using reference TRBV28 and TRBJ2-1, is DVKVTQSSRYLVKRTGEKVFLECVQDMDHENMFWYRQDPGLGLRLIYFSYDVKMKEKGDIPEGYSVSREKKERFSLILESASTNQTSMYLCASSLRLAGEQFFGPGTRLTVL.

CDR3 sequence reads: CASTRAGSYEQYF. CDR3 in DNA: TGTGCCAGCACTAGAGCGGGATCCTACGAGCAGTACTTC. This rearrangement joins TRBV3-1 (or the pseudogene TRBV3-2) to TRBJ2-7; TRBD2 aligns across 7 bases. The V gene's germline CDR1 is LGHDT and CDR2 YNNKEL (reference sequence). J was trimmed by 1 base and V by 7 bases; bases with no gene match: 4. This CDR3 has 13 residues.

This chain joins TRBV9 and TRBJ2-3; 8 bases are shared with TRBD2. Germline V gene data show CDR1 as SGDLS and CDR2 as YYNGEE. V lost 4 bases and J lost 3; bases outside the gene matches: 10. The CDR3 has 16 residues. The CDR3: CASSWVSGGGTDTQYF. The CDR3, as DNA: TGTGCCAGCAGCTGGGTCTCTGGCGGGGGGACAGATACGCAGTATTTT.

The CDR3 DNA sequence: TGTGCTAGTGGTTTGGTAGTCTCCCCGCGCGGGGATACGCAGTATTTT. This encodes CASGLVVSPRGDTQYF. The chain carries TRBV12-5 and TRBJ2-3, with D perhaps TRBD2 (5 bases). The CDR3 contains 16 residues. Germline values: CDR1 LGHNT, CDR2 FRNRAP. V lost 0 bases and J lost 6, with 16 bases in between.

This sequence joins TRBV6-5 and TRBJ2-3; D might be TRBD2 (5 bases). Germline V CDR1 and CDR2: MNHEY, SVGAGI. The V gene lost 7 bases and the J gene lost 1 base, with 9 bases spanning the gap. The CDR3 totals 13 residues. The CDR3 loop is CASILGGTDTQYF. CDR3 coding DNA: TGTGCCAGCATCCTCGGGGGCACAGATACGCAGTATTTT.

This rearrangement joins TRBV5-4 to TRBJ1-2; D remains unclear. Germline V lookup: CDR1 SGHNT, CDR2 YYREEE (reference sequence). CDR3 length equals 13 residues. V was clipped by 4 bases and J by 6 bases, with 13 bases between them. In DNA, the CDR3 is TGTGCCAGCAGCCCGGCGGGGTTAGATGGCTACACCTTC. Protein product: CASSPAGLDGYTF.

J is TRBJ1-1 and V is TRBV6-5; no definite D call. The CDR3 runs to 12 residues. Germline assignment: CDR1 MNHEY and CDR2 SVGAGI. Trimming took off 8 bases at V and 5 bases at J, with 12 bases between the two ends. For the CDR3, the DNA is TGTGCCAGCTATACAGCTAGGACTGAAGCTTTCTTT. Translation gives CASYTARTEAFF.

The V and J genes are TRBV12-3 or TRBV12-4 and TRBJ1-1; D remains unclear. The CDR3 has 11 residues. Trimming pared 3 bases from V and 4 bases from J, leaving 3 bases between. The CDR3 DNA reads TGTGCCAGCAGTTTTGCCACTGAAGCTTTCTTT. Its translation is CASSFATEAFF.

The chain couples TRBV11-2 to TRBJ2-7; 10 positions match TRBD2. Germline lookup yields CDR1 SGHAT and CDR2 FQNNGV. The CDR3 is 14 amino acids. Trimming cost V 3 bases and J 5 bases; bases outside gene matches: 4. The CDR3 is CASSFEREGDEQYF. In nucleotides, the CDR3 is TGTGCCAGCAGCTTCGAGCGGGAGGGGGACGAGCAGTACTTC.